This T cell receptor (beta chain) was captured in a study of metastatic and nonmetastatic thyroid tumors. At the level of the study: Malignant thyroid and benign thyroid patients provided blood and tumor or nodule tissue whose repertoires were compared. Study-level findings and limits: Significantly greater TCR beta diversity was reportedly found in malignant thyroid tumors than in benign nodules (in blood and tumor).

All patients reached thyroid surgery having received no treatment beforehand. Original processing notes: The study's classifier, a distant-metastasis tool for papillary thyroid cancer, was built using CDR3 differences across clinicopathological groups. TCRdb re-called the PCR reads with MiXCR. Clone size and V and J calls follow TCRdb, not the original study. The sample yields around 19,000 clones, 11% seen once. Trimming left V 5 bases short and J 6 bases short, with 11 bases between. Germline CDR1 is PRHDT and CDR2 is FYEKMQ (reference sequence). The CDR3 totals 12 residues. Details on this clone: The antigen remains undetermined.

The TCR comes from a female donor with papillary thyroid cancer or a benign thyroid nodule (not recorded which). Some clones in this sample may be carry-over from other donors' samples. The sequenced material came from blood. The chain recombines TRBV13 with TRBJ2-7; D may match TRBD1 or TRBD2 (5 bases each). The CDR3 is CASSLGRGEQYF. The CDR3 region has the DNA TGTGCCAGCAGCCTGGGACGGGGCGAGCAGTACTTC. The full variable domain, rest sourced from reference TRBV13 and TRBJ2-7, is AAGVIQSPRHLIKEKRETATLKCYPIPRHDTVYWYQQGPGQDPQFLISFYEKMQSDKGSIPDRFSAQQFSDYHSELNMSSLELGDSALYFCASSLGRGEQYFGPGTRLTVT.